These T cell receptor beta chains were read from a single sample in a study of immune evolution from preneoplasia to lung adenocarcinoma. Data came from immunoSEQ multiplex PCR; TCRdb stores just in-frame clones and leaves some out. The sample lists 9,000 to 13,000 clones, 76% occurring once. Sequencing was done on a sample of FFPE normal lung tissue adjacent to the tumor. Receptors originate from a person aged 60 to 70 with lung adenocarcinoma. Some clones in this sample may be carry-over from other donors' samples. Both conserved end residues are part of each CDR3. D genes are given only for firm matches. Some rows have no size entry. The others give once, few or many, or a class for an expanded clone.

TRBJ1-5 TRBV28 . . TGTGCCAGCAGATCCCGGGACTCAGGGAGCAATCAGCCCCAGCATTTT CASRSRDSGSNQPQHF
TRBJ1-4 TRBV5-4 TRBD1 . TGTGCCAGCAGCTTTAAGGGGGCTGATGAAAAACTGTTTTTT CASSFKGADEKLFF
TRBJ1-5 TRBV5-1 . . TGCGCCAGCAGCTTGGAAGGGGACCGGCCCCAGCATTTT CASSLEGDRPQHF
TRBJ2-3 TRBV9 TRBD1 . TGTGCCAGCAGCCTCCAACAGGGGATGGCAGATACGCAGTATTTT CASSLQQGMADTQYF
TRBJ1-2 TRBV19 . . TGTGCCAGTAGTATAGAACCGGGAGGGGACGCCGCGGCTGGCTACACCTTC CASSIEPGGDAAAGYTF
TRBJ2-7 TRBV10-3 TRBD2 . TGTGCCACCACCCCGTTCCCGACTAGCGGGAGGGACGAGCAGTACTTC CATTPFPTSGRDEQYF
TRBJ1-2 TRBV28 . . TGTGCCAGCAGTCCGCCACAGGAAAGAAGTGGCTACACCTTC CASSPPQERSGYTF
TRBJ2-7 TRBV4-1 . once TGCGCCAGCAGCTCCCAGACAGACTCCTACGAGCAGTACTTC CASSSQTDSYEQYF
TRBJ2-6 TRBV6-1 . . TGTGCCAGCAGGGCAGGGACCTCTGGGGCCAACGTCCTGACTTTC CASRAGTSGANVLTF
TRBJ1-1 TRBV7-2 . . TGTGCCAGCAGGGCGGGATCTGAAGCTTTCTTT CASRAGSEAFF
TRBJ1-1 TRBV21-1 . . TGTGCCAGCAGCAAAGATTCGGGGTTCGGGGACACTGAAGCTTTCTTT CASSKDSGFGDTEAFF
TRBJ1-1 TRBV5-1 TRBD1 . TGCGCCAGCAGCTGGGGGACAGGGGCTGAAGCTTTCTTT CASSWGTGAEAFF
TRBJ2-5 TRBV29-1 . . TGCAGCGCCAACTGGGCAGGCGAGACCCAGTACTTC CSANWAGETQYF
TRBJ2-4 TRBV6-1 TRBD1 . TGTGCCAGCAGTGGGAGACAGGGGGCTACCAAAAACATTCAGTACTTC CASSGRQGATKNIQYF
TRBJ2-3 TRBV5-6 . few TGTGCCAGCAGCTTCTTCAGCACAGATACGCAGTATTTT CASSFFSTDTQYF
TRBJ1-2 TRBV6-6 . . TGTGCCAGCAGTCCACTTGGGTTAAGTCGGGGCTATGGCTACACCTTC CASSPLGLSRGYGYTF
TRBJ2-3 TRBV5-1 TRBD1 . TGCGCCAGCAGGCAGGGGACAGGGTTTCCCACAGATACGCAGTATTTT CASRQGTGFPTDTQYF
TRBJ2-7 TRBV7-9 . . TGTGCCAGCAGCAAGACCTACGAGCAGTACTTC CASSKTYEQYF
TRBJ1-3 TRBV6-5 TRBD1 few TGTGCCAGCAGTCAGCAGGGGACAGGGTGGTACACCATATATTTT CASSQQGTGWYTIYF
TRBJ2-7 TRBV21-1 . once TGTGCCAGCAGCAAGCCTAGCGGGAGCTGCGAGCAGTACTTC CASSKPSGSCEQYF
TRBJ1-4 TRBV5-1 . . TGCGCCAGCAGCCCGGGGGCAGGGCCCACTAATGAAAAACTGTTTTTT CASSPGAGPTNEKLFF
TRBJ2-3 TRBV5-4 . once TGTGCCAGCAGCAGGGGGGCTGCAGATACGCAGTATTTT CASSRGAADTQYF
TRBJ1-5 TRBV30 . . TGTGCCTGGAGTGTGGCGGGAAATCAGCCCCAGCATTTT CAWSVAGNQPQHF
TRBJ2-5 TRBV6-5 . . TGTGCCAGCAGCCCAGCTAGAGTCCTCCGGGAGACCCAGTACTTC CASSPARVLRETQYF
TRBJ2-4 TRBV7-9 . . TGTGCCAGCAGCTTAGCGGTCCCAGGGAAAAACATTCAGTACTTC CASSLAVPGKNIQYF
TRBJ2-1 TRBV19 TRBD2 . TGTGCCAGTAGTACTAGAGGGACTAGCGGAAGAAATGAGCAGTTCTTC CASSTRGTSGRNEQFF
TRBJ2-7 TRBV28 . . TGTGCCAGCAGCCAAATCTCGACAGATCTGCAGTACTTC CASSQISTDLQYF
TRBJ1-1 TRBV2 . . TGTGCCAGCACCTCGGGGGGCACTGAAGCTTTCTTT CASTSGGTEAFF
TRBJ1-1 TRBV2 . few TGTGCCAGATGGAGCGGGGCTGAAGCTTTCTTT CARWSGAEAFF
TRBJ1-5 TRBV15 TRBD1 . TGTGCCACCAGCAGAGACGACAGGGGTAATCAGCCCCAGCATTTT CATSRDDRGNQPQHF
TRBJ1-4 TRBV18 . . TGTGCCAGCCAAGCAGGGACTAATGAAAAACTGTTTTTT CASQAGTNEKLFF
TRBJ2-3 TRBV7-9 . . TGTGCCAGCAGTGGACTATCCACAGATACGCAGTATTTT CASSGLSTDTQYF
TRBJ2-2 TRBV9 TRBD1 . TGTGCCAGCAGCACGGACAGGGGGTTCACGGGCACCGGGGAGCTGTTTTTT CASSTDRGFTGTGELFF
TRBJ1-4 TRBV7-2 . . TGTGCCAGCAGCTCGACGGGGACAACTAATGAAAAACTGTTTTTT CASSSTGTTNEKLFF
TRBJ2-1 TRBV29-1 TRBD1 once TGCAGCGTTGAATCCACCGGGACAGGGGAAAGGAATGAGCAGTTCTTC CSVESTGTGERNEQFF
TRBJ2-7 TRBV9 . . TGTGCCAGCAGCGTAGGAGGAAGCGGAGCCTACGAGCAGTACTTC CASSVGGSGAYEQYF
TRBJ2-1 TRBV7-2 . . TGTGCCAGCAGCTTGACTAGCTACAATGAGCAGTTCTTC CASSLTSYNEQFF
TRBJ2-1 TRBV2 . . TGTGCCAGCAGTGAACGACAATCCGGGGGTGAGCAGTTCTTC CASSERQSGGEQFF
TRBJ2-3 TRBV18 . once TGTGCCAGCTCACCCTCGGGGTTTATCACAGATACGCAGTATTTT CASSPSGFITDTQYF
TRBJ2-2 TRBV2 . . TGTGCCAGCAGGAAAACTAGTTCCGGGGAGCTGTTTTTT CASRKTSSGELFF
TRBJ1-5 TRBV15 . . TGTGCCACCAGCAGAGATTATATAAGGCGGGGGGGGAATCAGCCCCAGCATTTT CATSRDYIRRGGNQPQHF
TRBJ2-7 TRBV7-9 TRBD1 once TGTGCCAGCAGCTCCGTTGGGACAGGCTCCTACGAGCAGTACTTC CASSSVGTGSYEQYF
TRBJ2-3 TRBV5-1 TRBD2 . TGCGCCAGCAGCCTAGGGACTAGCGGGAGTGGGCAAGATACGCAGTATTTT CASSLGTSGSGQDTQYF
TRBJ1-2 TRBV25-1 . . TGTGCCAGCAAGCCGGCCTCGGAGGTAGGCTACACCTTC CASKPASEVGYTF
TRBJ2-2 TRBV27 . medium-sized TGTGCCAGCAGTTTAGGCATCACCGGGGAGCTGTTTTTT CASSLGITGELFF
TRBJ1-3 TRBV4-2 . . TGTGCCAGCAGCCAAGATAAATCCCGTACCTCTGGAAACACCATATATTTT CASSQDKSRTSGNTIYF
TRBJ1-2 TRBV7-9 . once TGTGCCAGCAGCTTAACGGAAGAGCAAGGCTACACCTTC CASSLTEEQGYTF
TRBJ2-5 TRBV7-9 TRBD1 . TGTGCCAGCAGCTCAAGGACAGGGAGGAGAGAGACCCAGTACTTC CASSSRTGRRETQYF
TRBJ1-2 TRBV27 . . TGTGCCAGCAGTTTATCGGAGCGGGCCTATGGCTACACCTTC CASSLSERAYGYTF
TRBJ2-5 TRBV7-9 . . TGTGCCAGCAGCTACCCCTTGGGGATAGCCGGCGACGAAGAGACCCAGTACTTC CASSYPLGIAGDEETQYF
TRBJ2-1 TRBV7-3 . . TGTGCCAGCAGCTTATTGCGGGATGGTGATGAGCAGTTCTTC CASSLLRDGDEQFF
TRBJ1-1 TRBV5-6 . . TGTGCCAGCAGCTTGGAAGGTCGCGGACAAATGAACACTGAAGCTTTCTTT CASSLEGRGQMNTEAFF
TRBJ2-7 TRBV11-2 . few TGTGCCAGCAGATTAACACCCGACAGTCCCTACGAGCAGTACTTC CASRLTPDSPYEQYF
TRBJ1-5 TRBV28 . . TGTGCCAGCGGGGGAGGAAATCAGCCCCAGCATTTT CASGGGNQPQHF
TRBJ2-1 TRBV6-1 TRBD2 medium-sized TGTGCCAGCAGTGAACTAGCGGGAGCGCACAATGAGCAGTTCTTC CASSELAGAHNEQFF
TRBJ1-2 TRBV5-1 . . TGCGCCAGCAGCTTAGACAGCTATGGCTACACCTTC CASSLDSYGYTF
TRBJ2-1 TRBV10-3 . . TGTGCCATCAAAACCGGCGGTCTAGCTCCCAATGAGCAGTTCTTC CAIKTGGLAPNEQFF